A single sample gave rise to the 6 T cell receptor beta chains below, sequenced in a study of T cells in Graves' hyperthyroidism and ophthalmopathy. Amplified TCR beta CDR3 regions came from RNA transcripts. When the TCR CDR3 underwent first-round RT-PCR, the HTBI primer set was used. TCRdb redid the calling of the multiplex PCR reads with MiXCR, one entry per CDR3 protein. This sample has about 560,000 distinct CDR3 sequences, with over 15% found just once. What was sequenced was blood. The receptors were sampled from a woman aged 18-29 years with Graves' hyperthyroidism.

V and J are TRBV27 and TRBJ2-2; tentative D call: TRBD2 (6 bases). V lost 3 bases, J lost 4 bases, and 12 bases lay in between. The CDR3 extends over 15 amino acids. Germline-derived CDR1 and CDR2 are MNHEY and SMNVEV (reference sequence). Here the CDR3 reads CASSFLAWGTGELFF. The CDR3, as DNA: TGTGCCAGCAGTTTTCTAGCGTGGGGCACCGGGGAGCTGTTTTTT.

This clonotype was seen only a few times. The chain joins TRBV27 to TRBJ1-1, with D maybe TRBD1 (6 bases). In germline, CDR1 is MNHEY, CDR2 SMNVEV (reference sequence). Trimming left V 6 bases short and J 8 bases short, with 16 bases between. The CDR3 length is 13 residues. CDR3 DNA sequence: TGTGCCAGCAGCCCCGATCTCGGGGGCGAAGCTTTCTTT. This sequence encodes CASSPDLGGEAFF.

This clonotype was observed at least ten times. The J gene is TRBJ2-5, the V gene TRBV7-8; 11 bases map to TRBD2. J lost 1 base, V lost 6 bases, and 4 bases had no gene match. The CDR3 consists of 15 residues. Germline V gives CDR1 SGHVS, CDR2 FQNEAQ. The CDR3 spells CASRRLAGRQETQYF. DNA of the CDR3: TGTGCCAGCAGGCGACTAGCGGGACGCCAAGAGACCCAGTACTTC.

This clonotype occurred a few times. The rearrangement uses TRBV7-2 and TRBJ2-1; D gene uncertain. Trimming left V 5 bases short and J 0 bases short, with 11 bases between. Germline CDR1 is SGHTA and CDR2 is FQGNSA. CDR3 size: 15 residues. The CDR3 nucleotides are TGTGCCAGCAGCGATCAGGTAGCCTCCTACAATGAGCAGTTCTTC. The encoded protein is CASSDQVASYNEQFF.

The V and J genes are TRBV11-2 and TRBJ1-3; D is unclear. V lost 5 bases and J 4 bases, leaving 15 bases between the germline ends. This CDR3 has 15 residues. Germline CDR1 and CDR2: SGHAT and FQNNGV. The CDR3: CASSPGSEKGNTIYF. In nucleotides, the CDR3 is TGTGCCAGCAGCCCGGGGAGTGAGAAGGGAAACACCATATATTTT.

As for this clonotype: The limits of the CDR3 on the DNA are not certain, so only TCRdb's listed CDR3 is given. This chain joins TRBV2 and TRBJ2-7; TRBD2, the table's D call, lacks a check against the DNA. Germline values: CDR1 SNHLY, CDR2 FYNNEI. The CDR3 spans 20 residues, counting both ends. CDR3 loop: CASSFYICSAKEGNSYEQYF.